These T cell receptor beta chains were read from a single sample in a study of blood T cells in healthy people across ages. TCRdb itself ran the 5' RACE reads through MiXCR, one entry per CDR3 protein. This sample has approximately 800,000 distinct CDR3 sequences, with less than 60% found just once. Sequenced material: blood. These receptors were obtained from an elderly man in good health. CDR3s include the opening cysteine and the closing phenylalanine or tryptophan. D genes are given only for firm matches. The listing skips clone size in some rows; elsewhere it reads once, few, many or a size class.

abundance | d_gene | j_gene | v_gene | CDR3nt | CDR3aa
. | TRBD1 | TRBJ1-2 | TRBV20-1 | TGCAGTGCTCCCCTGCTTGGGACAGAGGGGAACTATGGCTACACCTTC | CSAPLLGTEGNYGYTF
. | TRBD2 | TRBJ2-3 | TRBV7-2 | TGTGCCAGCAGCTTGGTCAGCGGGGTTAGCACAGATACGCAGTATTTT | CASSLVSGVSTDTQYF
few | . | TRBJ2-7 | TRBV11-2 | TGTGCCAGCAGCTCTCTTAGAAGGGGCAGGCGAGCCTACGAGCAGTACTTC | CASSSLRRGRRAYEQYF
. | . | TRBJ2-3 | TRBV7-9 | TGTGCCAGCAGCCGGAGTGTAGTGGGCACAGATACGCAGTATTTT | CASSRSVVGTDTQYF
few | TRBD1 | TRBJ2-5 | TRBV5-1 | TGCGCCAGCAGCTTGGAAAGTGGACAGGGCTTCCGAGAGACCCAGTACTTC | CASSLESGQGFRETQYF
many | . | TRBJ2-5 | TRBV20-1 | TGCAGTGCTAGCGGTAGAGTCCCCCAAGAGACCCAGTACTTC | CSASGRVPQETQYF
. | . | TRBJ1-1 | TRBV6-2/TRBV6-3 | TGTGCCAGCAGTTACTCCACGAACACTGAAGCTTTCTTT | CASSYSTNTEAFF
. | . | TRBJ2-7 | TRBV4-3 | TGCGCCAGCAGCCAAGAAAGTGGGTTCAGCTCCTACAATGAGCAGTACTTC | CASSQESGFSSYNEQYF
. | . | TRBJ1-1 | TRBV3-1 | TGTGCCAGCGGCCAAGATCGGGGTTACTGGACTGAAGCTTTCTTT | CASGQDRGYWTEAFF
. | TRBD1 | TRBJ1-4 | TRBV20-1 | TGCAGTGCTAGGTCGGCACAGGGGAATGAAAAACTGTTTTTT | CSARSAQGNEKLFF
. | TRBD1 | TRBJ1-4 | TRBV12-3/TRBV12-4 | TGTGCCAGCACCCGGACAGGGTTAAATGAAAAACTGTTTTTT | CASTRTGLNEKLFF
many | . | TRBJ2-3 | TRBV12-3/TRBV12-4 | TGTGCCAGCAGTATAGGGGGAGCTGATACGCAGTATTTT | CASSIGGADTQYF
few | . | TRBJ2-3 | TRBV28 | TGTGCCAGCAGCCTCCAGAGAACTAGCACAGATACGCAGTATTTT | CASSLQRTSTDTQYF
few | . | TRBJ2-3 | TRBV18 | TGTGCCAGCTCACCAACTCCCCCAGATACGCAGTATTTT | CASSPTPPDTQYF
few | TRBD2 | TRBJ2-1 | TRBV16 | TGTGCCAGACTAGCGGTCTACAATGAGCAGTTCTTC | CARLAVYNEQFF
. | . | TRBJ2-7 | TRBV5-1 | TGCGCCAGCAGCTTGGACGGGGACACGTCCTACGAGCAGTACTTC | CASSLDGDTSYEQYF
few | TRBD2 | TRBJ2-7 | TRBV7-2 | TGTGCCAGCAGCCCTCACGGGACTAGCGACTTCCAATCCTACGAGCAGTACTTC | CASSPHGTSDFQSYEQYF
. | TRBD2 | TRBJ2-5 | TRBV5-1 | TGCGCCAGCAGCTTGACTAGCGGGGGGCGCCAAGAGACCCAGTACTTC | CASSLTSGGRQETQYF
. | . | TRBJ2-7 | TRBV7-8 | TGTGCCAGCAGCCCTACTCGAATCTCCTACAATGAGCAGTACTTC | CASSPTRISYNEQYF
few | . | TRBJ2-7 | TRBV6-2/TRBV6-3 | TGTGCCAGCAGTTACTCGGGCAGGGCGACCTCCTACGAGCAGTACTTC | CASSYSGRATSYEQYF
few | . | TRBJ2-1 | TRBV5-1 | TGCGCCAGCAGGAGAACAAGCGGAGGCTCCTACAATGAGCAGTTCTTC | CASRRTSGGSYNEQFF
. | . | TRBJ2-7 | TRBV12-3/TRBV12-4 | TGTACCAGCAGTGGCAGGACTATTTACGAGCAGTACTTC | CTSSGRTIYEQYF
few | . | TRBJ2-5 | TRBV2 | TGTGCCAGCAGTGGGGCCCTCCTGCGCAAAGAGACCCAGTACTTC | CASSGALLRKETQYF
. | TRBD2 | TRBJ2-3 | TRBV10-3 | TGTGCCATCAGGGACGGACTAGCCGGCACAGATACGCAGTATTTT | CAIRDGLAGTDTQYF
. | . | TRBJ2-7 | TRBV7-2 | TGTGCCAGCAGCATACAAGTGGGGGGATACTACGAGCAGTACTTC | CASSIQVGGYYEQYF
. | . | TRBJ1-1 | TRBV20-1 | TGCAGTGCTAGAGCGGGCAGGGGTGGTGTCGGCACTGGAGCTTTCTTT | CSARAGRGGVGTGAFF
. | . | TRBJ2-4 | TRBV29-1 | TGCAGCGTTGGCAGAGGGGCGAACATTCAGTACTTC | CSVGRGANIQYF
. | . | TRBJ1-2 | TRBV3-1 | TGTGCCAGCAGCCAAGATCTCCTCTATGGCTACACCTTC | CASSQDLLYGYTF
. | . | TRBJ1-1 | TRBV6-1 | TGTGCCAGCAAGGACGGATTCATGAACACTGAAGCTTTCTTT | CASKDGFMNTEAFF
. | . | TRBJ2-1 | TRBV4-2 | TGTGCCAGCAGCCAAGCGGGTGCGGGGCTTGGAAATGAGCAGTTCTTC | CASSQAGAGLGNEQFF
few | . | TRBJ2-7 | TRBV5-4 | TGTGCCAGCAGCCGACCGGACAGATCCTACGAGCAGTACTTC | CASSRPDRSYEQYF
few | TRBD2 | TRBJ2-1 | TRBV29-1 | TGCAGCGTTGGGACTAGCGGGAGGGAGAATGAGCAGTTCTTC | CSVGTSGRENEQFF
. | . | TRBJ2-7 | TRBV4-1 | TGCGCCAGCAGCCAAGGCCCCCCGCTACGACCGGAAAAAGACGAGCAGTACTTC | CASSQGPPLRPEKDEQYF
. | TRBD2 | TRBJ2-7 | TRBV20-1 | TGCAGTGCTAGCCCGGGACTAGCGGACTACGAGCAGTACTTC | CSASPGLADYEQYF
few | TRBD1 | TRBJ2-2 | TRBV29-1 | TGCAGCGGTTGGGACAGAAACACCGGGGAGCTGTTTTTT | CSGWDRNTGELFF
. | . | TRBJ2-3 | TRBV12-3/TRBV12-4 | TGTGCCAGCAGTTTAGCGAGGGGATGGAGCACAGATACGCAGTATTTT | CASSLARGWSTDTQYF
once | TRBD1 | TRBJ2-7 | TRBV27 | TGTGCCAGCAGTTATCTCGGACAGGGGGGCAAGCATGAGCAGTACTTC | CASSYLGQGGKHEQYF
few | . | TRBJ2-5 | TRBV14 | TGTGCCAGCAGCCAAGGGGTGCGCGCTTCTGGGGGAGAGCAGTACTTC | CASSQGVRASGGEQYF
. | TRBD2 | TRBJ2-1 | TRBV2 | TGTGCCAGCAGTAGCATAGCGGGAGCTAACAATGAGCAGTTCTTC | CASSSIAGANNEQFF
. | . | TRBJ2-3 | TRBV4-1 | TGCGCCAGCAACCAGGGAGATACGCAGTATTTT | CASNQGDTQYF
few | . | TRBJ2-5 | TRBV6-6 | TGTGCCAGCAGTTACGCGCAAACCCAGTACTTC | CASSYAQTQYF
. | . | TRBJ2-7 | TRBV7-2 | TGTGCCAGCAGCCCCAGATATATCAACGAGCAGTACTTC | CASSPRYINEQYF
. | TRBD2 | TRBJ2-7 | TRBV9 | TGTGCCAGCAGCAAGGGGACTAGCGGATACGAGCAGTACTTC | CASSKGTSGYEQYF
. | . | TRBJ2-2 | TRBV24-1 | TGTGCCACCACACAGGCGAACACCGGGGAGCTGTTTTTT | CATTQANTGELFF
. | TRBD2 | TRBJ2-1 | TRBV29-1 | TGCAGCGTTGGAAATACCGGGACTACCATCTCCTGCAATGAGCAGTTCTTC | CSVGNTGTTISCNEQFF
few | . | TRBJ2-3 | TRBV15 | TGTGCCACCAGCAGAGGGCTAGAAAATACAGATACGCAGTATTTT | CATSRGLENTDTQYF